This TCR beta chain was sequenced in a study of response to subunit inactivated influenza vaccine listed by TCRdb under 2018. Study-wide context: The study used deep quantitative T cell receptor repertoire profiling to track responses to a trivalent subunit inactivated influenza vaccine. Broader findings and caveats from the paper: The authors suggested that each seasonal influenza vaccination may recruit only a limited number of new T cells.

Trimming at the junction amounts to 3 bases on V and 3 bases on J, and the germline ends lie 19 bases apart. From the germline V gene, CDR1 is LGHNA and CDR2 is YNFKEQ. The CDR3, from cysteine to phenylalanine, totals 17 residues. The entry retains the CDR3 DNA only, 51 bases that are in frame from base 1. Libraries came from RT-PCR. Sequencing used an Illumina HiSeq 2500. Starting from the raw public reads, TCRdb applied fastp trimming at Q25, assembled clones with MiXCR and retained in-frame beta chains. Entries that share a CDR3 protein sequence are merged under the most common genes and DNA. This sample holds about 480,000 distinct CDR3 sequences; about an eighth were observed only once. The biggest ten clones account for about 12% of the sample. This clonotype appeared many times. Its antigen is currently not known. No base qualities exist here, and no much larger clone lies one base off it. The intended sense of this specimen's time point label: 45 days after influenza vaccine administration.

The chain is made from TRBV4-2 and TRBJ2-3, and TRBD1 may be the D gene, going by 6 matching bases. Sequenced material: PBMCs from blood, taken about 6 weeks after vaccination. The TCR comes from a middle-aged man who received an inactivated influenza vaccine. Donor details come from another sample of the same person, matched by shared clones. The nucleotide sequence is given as TGTGCCAGCAGCCACTCCACTCCGGGACAAGTTACAGATACGCAGTATTTT. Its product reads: CASSHSTPGQVTDTQYF.